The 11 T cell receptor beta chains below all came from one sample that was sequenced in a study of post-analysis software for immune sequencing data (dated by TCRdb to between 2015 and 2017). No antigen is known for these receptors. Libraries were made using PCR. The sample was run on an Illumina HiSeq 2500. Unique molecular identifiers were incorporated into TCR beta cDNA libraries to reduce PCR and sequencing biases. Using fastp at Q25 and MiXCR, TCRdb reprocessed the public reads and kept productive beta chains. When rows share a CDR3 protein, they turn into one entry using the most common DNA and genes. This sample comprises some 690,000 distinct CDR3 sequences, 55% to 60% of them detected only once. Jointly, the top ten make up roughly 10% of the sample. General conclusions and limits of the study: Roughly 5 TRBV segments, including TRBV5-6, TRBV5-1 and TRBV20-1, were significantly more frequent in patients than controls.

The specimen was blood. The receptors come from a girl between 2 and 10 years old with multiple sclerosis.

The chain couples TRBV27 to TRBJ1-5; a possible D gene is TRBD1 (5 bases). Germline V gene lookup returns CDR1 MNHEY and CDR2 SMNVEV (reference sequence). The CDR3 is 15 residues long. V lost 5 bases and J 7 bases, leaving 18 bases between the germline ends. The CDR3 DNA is TGTGCCAGCAGTCAATTGGGGACCCGCGGGCAGCCCCAGCATTTT. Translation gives CASSQLGTRGQPQHF.

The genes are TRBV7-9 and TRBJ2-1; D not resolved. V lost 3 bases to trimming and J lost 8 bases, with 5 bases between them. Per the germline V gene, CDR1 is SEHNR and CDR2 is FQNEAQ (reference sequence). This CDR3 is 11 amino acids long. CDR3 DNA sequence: TGTGCCAGCAGCTTCGTTCATGAGCAGTTCTTC. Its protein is CASSFVHEQFF.

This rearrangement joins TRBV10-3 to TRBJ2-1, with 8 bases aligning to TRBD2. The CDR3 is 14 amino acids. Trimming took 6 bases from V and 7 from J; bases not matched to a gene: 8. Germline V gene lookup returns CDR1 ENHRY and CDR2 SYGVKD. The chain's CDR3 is CAIREREGLNEQFF. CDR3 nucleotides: TGTGCCATCAGGGAACGGGAGGGCCTGAATGAGCAGTTCTTC.

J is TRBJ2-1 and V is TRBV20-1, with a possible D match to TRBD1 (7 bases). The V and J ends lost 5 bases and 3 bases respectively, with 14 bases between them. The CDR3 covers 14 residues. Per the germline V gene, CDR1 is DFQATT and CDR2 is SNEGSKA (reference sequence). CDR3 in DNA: TGCAGTGCTCCTCCAGGGGGGTACTACAATGAGCAGTTCTTC. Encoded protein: CSAPPGGYYNEQFF.

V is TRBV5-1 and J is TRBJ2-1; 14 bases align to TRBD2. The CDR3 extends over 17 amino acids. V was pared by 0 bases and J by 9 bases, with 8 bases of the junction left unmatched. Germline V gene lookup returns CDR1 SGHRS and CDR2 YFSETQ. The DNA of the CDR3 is TGCGCCAGCAGCTTGGCGACTAGCGGGAGGGCCATGGGTGAGCAGTTCTTC. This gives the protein CASSLATSGRAMGEQFF.

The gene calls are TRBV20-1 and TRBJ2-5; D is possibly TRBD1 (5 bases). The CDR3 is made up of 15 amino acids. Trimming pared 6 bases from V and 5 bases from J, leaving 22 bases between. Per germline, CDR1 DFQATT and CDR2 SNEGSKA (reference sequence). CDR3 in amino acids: CSAAGPAGKTETQYF. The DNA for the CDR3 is TGCAGTGCGGCTGGCCCGGCAGGGAAGACGGAGACCCAGTACTTC.

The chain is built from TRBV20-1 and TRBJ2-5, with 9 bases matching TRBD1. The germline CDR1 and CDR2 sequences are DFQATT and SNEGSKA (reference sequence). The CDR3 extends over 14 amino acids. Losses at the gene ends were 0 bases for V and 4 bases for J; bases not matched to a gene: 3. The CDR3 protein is CSAREPDRGETQYF. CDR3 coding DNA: TGCAGTGCTAGAGAACCGGACAGGGGAGAGACCCAGTACTTC.

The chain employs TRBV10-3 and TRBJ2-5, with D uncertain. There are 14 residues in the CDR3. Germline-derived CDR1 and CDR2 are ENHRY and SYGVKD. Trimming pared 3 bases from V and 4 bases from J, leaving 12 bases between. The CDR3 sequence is CAISDDPALETQYF. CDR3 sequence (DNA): TGTGCCATCAGTGATGACCCTGCTTTAGAGACCCAGTACTTC.

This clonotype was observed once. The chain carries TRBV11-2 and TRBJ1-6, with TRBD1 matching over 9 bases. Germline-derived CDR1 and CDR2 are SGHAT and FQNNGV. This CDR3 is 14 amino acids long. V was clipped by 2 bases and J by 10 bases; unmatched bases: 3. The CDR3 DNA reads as TGTGCCAGCAGCTTAAACAGGGGGCGGTCACCCCTCCACTTT. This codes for CASSLNRGRSPLHF.

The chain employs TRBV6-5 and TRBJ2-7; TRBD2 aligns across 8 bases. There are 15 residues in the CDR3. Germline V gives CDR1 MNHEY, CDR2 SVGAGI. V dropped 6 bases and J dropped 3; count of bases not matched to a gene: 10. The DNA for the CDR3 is TGTGCCAGCAGGGGGGAGCCGGGACTAGTCTACGAGCAGTACTTC. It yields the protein CASRGEPGLVYEQYF.

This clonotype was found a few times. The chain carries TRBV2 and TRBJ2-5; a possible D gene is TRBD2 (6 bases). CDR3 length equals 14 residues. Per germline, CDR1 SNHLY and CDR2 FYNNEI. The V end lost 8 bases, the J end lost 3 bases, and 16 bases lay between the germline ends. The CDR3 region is CASALRTGEETQYF. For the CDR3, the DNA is TGTGCCAGCGCGCTTCGGACGGGGGAAGAGACCCAGTACTTC.